This T cell receptor beta chain emerged from a study of T cell changes during pregnancy in multiple sclerosis. There are 14 residues in the CDR3. V lost 2 bases to trimming and J lost 6 bases, with 15 bases between them. Germline V CDR1 and CDR2: SGHDT, YYEEEE. Here immunoSEQ multiplex PCR was the method, and the copy in TCRdb shows in-frame clones only, minus some. The sample lists approximately 92,000 clones; almost 95% were seen once. The receptor was derived from a female donor with multiple sclerosis, enrolled in a pregnancy study. Sequenced material: peripheral blood, taken in the first trimester of pregnancy. The chain employs TRBV5-6 and TRBJ2-7; possible D gene TRBD1, 6 bases. CDR3 in DNA: TGTGCCAGCAGCTTCACAGGGAGAGCAGGCGAGCAGTACTTC. Translation gives CASSFTGRAGEQYF. The entire variable domain, with the rest obtained from reference TRBV5-6 and TRBJ2-7, is as follows: DAGVTQSPTHLIKTRGQQVTLRCSPKSGHDTVSWYQQALGQGPQFIFQYYEEEERQRGNFPDRFSGHQFPNYSSELNVNALLLGDSALYLCASSFTGRAGEQYFGPGTRLTVT.